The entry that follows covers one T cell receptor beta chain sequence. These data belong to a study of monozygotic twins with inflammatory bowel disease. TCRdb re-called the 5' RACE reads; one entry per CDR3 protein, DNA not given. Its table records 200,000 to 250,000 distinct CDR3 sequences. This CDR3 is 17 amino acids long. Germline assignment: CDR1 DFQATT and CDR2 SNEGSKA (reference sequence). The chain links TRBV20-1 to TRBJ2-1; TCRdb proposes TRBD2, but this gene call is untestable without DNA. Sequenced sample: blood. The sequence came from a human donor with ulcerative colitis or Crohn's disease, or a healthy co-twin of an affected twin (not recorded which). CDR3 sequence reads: CSARDGLAGALYNEQFF.